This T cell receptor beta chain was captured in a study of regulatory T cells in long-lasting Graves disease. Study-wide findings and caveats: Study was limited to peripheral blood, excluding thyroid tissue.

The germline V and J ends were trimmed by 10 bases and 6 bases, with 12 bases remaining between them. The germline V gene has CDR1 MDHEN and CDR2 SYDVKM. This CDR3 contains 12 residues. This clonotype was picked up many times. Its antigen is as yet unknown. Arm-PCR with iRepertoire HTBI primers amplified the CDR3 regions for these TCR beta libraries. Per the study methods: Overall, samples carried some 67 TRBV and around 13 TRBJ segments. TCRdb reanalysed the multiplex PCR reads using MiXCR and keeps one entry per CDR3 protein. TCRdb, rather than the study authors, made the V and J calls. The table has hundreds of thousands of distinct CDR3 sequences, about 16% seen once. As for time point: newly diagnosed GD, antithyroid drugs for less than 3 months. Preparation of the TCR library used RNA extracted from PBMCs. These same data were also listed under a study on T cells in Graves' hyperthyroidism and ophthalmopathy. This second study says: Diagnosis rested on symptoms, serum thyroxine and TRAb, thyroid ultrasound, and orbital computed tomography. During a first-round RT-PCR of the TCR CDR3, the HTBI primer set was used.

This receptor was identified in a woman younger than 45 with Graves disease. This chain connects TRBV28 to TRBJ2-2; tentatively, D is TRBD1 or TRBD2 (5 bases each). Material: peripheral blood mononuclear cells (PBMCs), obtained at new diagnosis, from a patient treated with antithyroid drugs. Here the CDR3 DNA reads TGTGCCACCCGGAGAGGGGCCGGGGAGCTGTTTTTT. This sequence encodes CATRRGAGELFF. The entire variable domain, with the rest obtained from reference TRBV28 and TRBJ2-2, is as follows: DVKVTQSSRYLVKRTGEKVFLECVQDMDHENMFWYRQDPGLGLRLIYFSYDVKMKEKGDIPEGYSVSREKKERFSLILESASTNQTSMYLCATRRGAGELFFGEGSRLTVL.